Following are 2 T cell receptor beta chains from one sample sequenced in a study of early T cells in non-severe SARS-CoV-2 infection. TCRdb independently ran MiXCR on the 5' RACE reads; one entry per CDR3 protein. The sample has over 60,000 distinct CDR3 sequences, about 9.4% seen once. Sequencing used whole blood, obtained at baseline. The receptors come from an adult who was a healthcare worker with PCR-confirmed SARS-CoV-2 infection or an uninfected control (not recorded which).

V and J are TRBV28 and TRBJ1-1; 8 bases are a match to TRBD1. The germline CDR1 and CDR2 sequences are MDHEN and SYDVKM. This CDR3 contains 15 residues. J gave up 5 bases and V 3 bases, and 8 bases lay outside the gene matches. The CDR3 DNA is TGTGCCAGCAGTTTGCACCAGACAGGGGTTACTGAAGCTTTCTTT. It is translated as CASSLHQTGVTEAFF.

CDR3 sequence (DNA): TGTGCCAGCAGTGATTACAGGATGGACACCGGGGAGCTGTTTTTT. Protein: CASSDYRMDTGELFF. The chain recombines TRBV2 with TRBJ2-2; tentatively, D is TRBD1 (5 bases). The V end lost 3 bases, the J end lost 3 bases, and 11 bases lay between the germline ends. The length of the CDR3 is 15 residues. Germline CDR1 SNHLY, CDR2 FYNNEI.